The 20 T cell receptor beta chains presented below share a single source sample, sequenced in a study of cytomegalovirus exposure and HLA in healthy donors. The PCR made use of 60 Vbeta and 13 Jbeta primers. The method was immunoSEQ multiplex PCR; TCRdb's version includes in-frame clones alone and lacks a portion of them. This table has over 120,000 clones, approximately 70% appearing once. The sequenced sample consisted of PBMCs. These receptors all come from an older woman in good health and CMV-seropositive.

J is TRBJ1-4 and V is TRBV4-1, with D possibly TRBD1 on 6 matching bases. Germline CDR1 MGHRA, CDR2 YSYEKL. The CDR3 length is 15 residues. Deletions cut 4 bases from V and 7 bases from J, with 16 bases between. For the CDR3, the DNA is TGCGCCAGCAGCCCCTCAGGGGTCAGGGGTGAAAAACTGTTTTTT. Amino acids: CASSPSGVRGEKLFF.

This clone was counted only a few times. The J gene is TRBJ2-4, the V gene TRBV18; a possible D gene is TRBD1 (6 bases). Germline V gene lookup returns CDR1 KGHSH and CDR2 LQKENI. CDR3 length: 13 residues. The V end lost 8 bases, the J end lost 0 bases, and 8 bases lay between the germline ends. The CDR3 nucleotides read TGTGCCAGCCGGACAGTAGCCAAAAACATTCAGTACTTC. Translated: CASRTVAKNIQYF.

The chain couples TRBV12-5 to TRBJ1-5; D ambiguous. The length of the CDR3 is 15 residues. V lost 1 base and J lost 0, with 7 bases in between. Looked up from germline, CDR1 is LGHNT and CDR2 is FRNRAP. The CDR3 DNA reads TGTGCTAGTGGTTTGGACGAGTATAGCAATCAGCCCCAGCATTTT. It yields the protein CASGLDEYSNQPQHF.

The J gene is TRBJ2-1, the V gene TRBV4-1; 9 bases map to TRBD1. This CDR3 comprises 15 residues. In germline, CDR1 is MGHRA, CDR2 YSYEKL. Trimming removed 5 bases from V and 7 bases from J; junction bases left unmatched: 9. The CDR3: CASSTQRDRANEQFF. Here the CDR3 DNA reads TGCGCCAGCAGCACTCAGAGGGACAGGGCAAATGAGCAGTTCTTC.

The V gene is TRBV6-1, the J gene TRBJ1-5, with D uncertain. The V gene's germline CDR1 is MNHNS and CDR2 SASEGT. V lost 6 bases and J lost 2, with 11 bases in between. The CDR3 is 14 amino acids. DNA for the CDR3: TGTGCCAGCAGAAGCGATTCAGGCAATCAGCCCCAGCATTTT. Amino acid sequence: CASRSDSGNQPQHF.

The chain links TRBV6-5 to TRBJ1-3, with 9 nucleotides matching TRBD1. CDR3 length: 14 amino acids. With 4 bases clipped from V and 6 bases from J, the junction kept 4 bases outside the gene matches. Germline V gene data show CDR1 as MNHEY and CDR2 as SVGAGI. CDR3 nucleotides: TGTGCCAGCAGTTCGGGACAGGGAAAAAACACCATATATTTT. Its translation: CASSSGQGKNTIYF.

The chain links TRBV19 to TRBJ1-5, with D hard to call. CDR3 length equals 12 residues. Germline V gives CDR1 LNHDA, CDR2 SQIVND (reference sequence). Trimming took off 1 base at V and 6 bases at J, with 4 bases between the two ends. The CDR3 DNA reads TGTGCCAGTAGTATAGGGAGTCAGCCCCAGCATTTT. Amino acid sequence: CASSIGSQPQHF.

CDR3 sequence (DNA): TGTGCCAGCTTCGAGGGGGCGGAAGGTTACGAGCAGTACTTC. This sequence encodes CASFEGAEGYEQYF. The V and J genes are TRBV28 and TRBJ2-7; 7 bases map to TRBD1. This CDR3 contains 14 residues. In germline, CDR1 is MDHEN, CDR2 SYDVKM. The V segment lost 8 bases and the J segment 4 bases; nucleotides outside the gene matches: 11.

The V call is TRBV2, the J call TRBJ2-3, with D perhaps matching TRBD2 (6 bases). CDR1 and CDR2 (germline): SNHLY, FYNNEI. V lost 6 bases and J 2 bases, leaving 15 bases between the germline ends. CDR3 length: 15 residues. The CDR3 loop is CASRAGTDPTDTQYF. CDR3 DNA sequence: TGTGCCAGCAGGGCGGGAACCGACCCCACAGATACGCAGTATTTT.

The genes are TRBV5-1 and TRBJ1-2; 7 nucleotides agree with TRBD1. The V segment lost 4 bases and the J segment 1 base; nucleotides outside the gene matches: 10. The germline CDR1 and CDR2 sequences are SGHRS and YFSETQ. The CDR3 is 16 residues long. The DNA for the CDR3 is TGCGCCAGCAGCAAGGACCTCCAGGGGGGTAACTATGGCTACACCTTC. Its protein is CASSKDLQGGNYGYTF.

This rearrangement joins TRBV5-4 to TRBJ1-5, with 8 bases lining up with TRBD1. The trim removed 4 bases at V and 4 bases at J, leaving 4 bases unmatched. The CDR3 sequence is 14 residues long. The V gene's germline CDR1 is SGHNT and CDR2 YYREEE (reference sequence). The CDR3 here is CASSAGTGNQPQHF. The CDR3 DNA reads as TGTGCCAGCAGCGCGGGGACAGGTAATCAGCCCCAGCATTTT. The entire variable domain, with the rest obtained from reference TRBV5-4 and TRBJ1-5, is as follows: ETGVTQSPTHLIKTRGQQVTLRCSSQSGHNTVSWYQQALGQGPQFIFQYYREEENGRGNFPPRFSGLQFPNYSSELNVNALELDDSALYLCASSAGTGNQPQHFGDGTRLSIL.

The chain links TRBV7-8 to TRBJ2-1; tentatively, D is TRBD1 (6 bases). CDR1 and CDR2 (germline): SGHVS, FQNEAQ. V lost 5 bases and J 5 bases, leaving 13 bases between the germline ends. The CDR3 totals 14 residues. CDR3 amino acids: CASSPKGQNNEQFF. The DNA for the CDR3 is TGTGCCAGCAGCCCTAAAGGACAGAACAATGAGCAGTTCTTC.

The chain employs TRBV19 and TRBJ1-5; 7 positions agree with TRBD1. The CDR3 sequence is 13 residues long. CDR1 LNHDA and CDR2 SQIVND come from the germline V gene (reference sequence). After removal of 9 bases from V and 8 bases from J, the junction contained 10 bases not matched to a gene. The CDR3 reads CASTDRVSKPQHF. The CDR3 bases are TGTGCCAGCACCGACAGGGTGTCTAAGCCCCAGCATTTT.

The rearrangement uses TRBV30 and TRBJ2-7; D may be TRBD2 (6 bases). Trimming removed 1 base from V and 2 bases from J, with 6 bases in between. The CDR3 is 12 amino acids. Per the germline V gene, CDR1 is GTSNPN and CDR2 is SVGIG (reference sequence). CDR3 sequence: CAWSAGAYEQYF. CDR3 sequence (DNA): TGTGCCTGGAGTGCGGGGGCCTACGAGCAGTACTTC. Combining the CDR3 with reference TRBV30 and TRBJ2-7 gives the whole variable domain SQTIHQWPATLVQPVGSPLSLECTVEGTSNPNLYWYRQAAGRGLQLLFYSVGIGQISSEVPQNLSASRPQDRQFILSSKKLLLSDSGFYLCAWSAGAYEQYFGPGTRLTVT.

The chain recombines TRBV28 with TRBJ1-5; D unresolved. Trimming stripped 3 bases from V and 0 bases from J, with 9 bases between. This CDR3 is built from 15 residues. Germline V gene lookup returns CDR1 MDHEN and CDR2 SYDVKM. As DNA, the CDR3 is TGTGCCAGCAGTTTGTTGAGTTATAGCAATCAGCCCCAGCATTTT. Protein product: CASSLLSYSNQPQHF.

The chain carries TRBV30 and TRBJ1-3; D gene ambiguous. This CDR3 is 14 amino acids long. Germline V gene data show CDR1 as GTSNPN and CDR2 as SVGIG (reference sequence). V gave up 0 bases and J gave up 2 bases, with 8 bases separating them. The CDR3 DNA reads as TGTGCCTGGAGTGTACATACAGCTGGAAACACCATATATTTT. Translating gives CAWSVHTAGNTIYF.

This clone occurred a few times. The CDR3 region has the DNA TGTGCCAGCAGCGTATTAGCCGGCGGGGATGAGCAGTTCTTC. Amino acid sequence: CASSVLAGGDEQFF. V usage is TRBV9 and J usage is TRBJ2-1; D is perhaps TRBD2 (6 bases). CDR1 and CDR2 (germline): SGDLS, YYNGEE. Trimming shortened V by 1 base and J by 8 bases, and 13 bases separated the two germline ends. The CDR3 extends over 14 amino acids.

The V and J genes are TRBV18 and TRBJ1-2; 7 bases are a match to TRBD1. Germline V gene lookup returns CDR1 KGHSH and CDR2 LQKENI. The CDR3 is made up of 15 amino acids. V lost 2 bases, J lost 3 bases, and 6 bases stayed unmatched. The CDR3 protein is CASSPGGTDHYGYTF. The CDR3 DNA sequence: TGTGCCAGCTCACCAGGGGGGACAGACCACTATGGCTACACCTTC.

The chain links TRBV7-2 to TRBJ1-2; D may be TRBD1 (6 bases). Germline V lookup: CDR1 SGHTA, CDR2 FQGNSA. V was cut by 4 bases and J by 2 bases, with 8 bases left in between. This CDR3 spans 13 amino acids. Written as DNA, the CDR3 is TGTGCCAGCAGCTCAAGGGGGAACTATGGCTACACCTTC. Translating gives CASSSRGNYGYTF.

This clone has a single count. The rearrangement joins TRBV7-2 to TRBJ1-5; D is unresolved. This CDR3 has 14 amino acids. Trimming shortened V by 3 bases and J by 1 base, and 7 bases separated the two germline ends. Germline CDR1 and CDR2: SGHTA and FQGNSA. CDR3 in DNA: TGTGCCAGCAGCTTGGAGGGAAGCAATCAGCCCCAGCATTTT. Translating gives CASSLEGSNQPQHF.